The 20 T cell receptor beta chains listed next were all sequenced from one sample in a study of follicular helper T cells after annual influenza vaccination. Clones were sequenced by immunoSEQ multiplex PCR, and TCRdb holds only the in-frame ones, with some missing. The sample lists roughly 13,000 clones; roughly four fifths were seen once. Time point meaning: 2014-2015 season, pre-vaccination. The sample here was CXCR5- memory CD4+ T cells sorted from blood, taken on the day of influenza vaccination. Receptors were obtained from an adult who received the influenza vaccine.

The chain uses TRBV5-5 and TRBJ2-3; D is undetermined. Germline values: CDR1 SGHKS, CDR2 YYEKEE (reference sequence). Trimming shortened V by 0 bases and J by 2 bases, and 16 bases separated the two germline ends. This CDR3 region has 17 residues. Here the CDR3 reads CASSLGILWRSTDTQYF. CDR3 bases: TGTGCCAGCAGCTTGGGGATTCTCTGGCGGTCCACAGATACGCAGTATTTT.

The CDR3 DNA follows: TGTGCCAGCAGCTTAAGAGGTTACAATGAGCAGTTCTTC. Translation gives CASSLRGYNEQFF. This chain uses TRBV7-2 with TRBJ2-1, with unresolved D. V shed 2 bases and J shed 4 bases, with 6 bases lying between them. Germline V gene lookup returns CDR1 SGHTA and CDR2 FQGNSA. The CDR3 has 13 amino acids.

This clone was seen once. The chain has TRBV19 and TRBJ1-1; tentative D call: TRBD1 (5 bases). The CDR3 covers 16 residues. Germline V gene lookup returns CDR1 LNHDA and CDR2 SQIVND (reference sequence). Trimming shortened V by 1 base and J by 3 bases, and 15 bases separated the two germline ends. The CDR3 DNA reads TGTGCCAGTAGTATAGTCGGGGCAGGGAGCTACACTGAAGCTTTCTTT. As protein: CASSIVGAGSYTEAFF.

J is TRBJ2-3 and V is TRBV5-4, with 12 bases lining up with TRBD2. J gave up 4 bases and V 3 bases, and 9 bases lay outside the gene matches. The CDR3 runs 17 residues. The germline gives CDR1 SGHNT, CDR2 YYREEE (reference sequence). The CDR3 sequence is CASSSLAGGISADTQYF. CDR3 sequence (DNA): TGTGCCAGCAGCTCCCTAGCGGGGGGGATCAGCGCAGATACGCAGTATTTT.

The rearrangement uses TRBV5-8 and TRBJ2-2, with D hard to call. CDR1 is SGHTS and CDR2 is YDEGEE in the germline V gene. V lost 5 bases, J lost 7 bases, and 6 bases lay in between. The CDR3 sequence is 11 residues long. The CDR3 DNA is TGTGCCAGCAGGTCCGTCGGGGAGCTGTTTTTT. Protein: CASRSVGELFF.

The table lists this clone with a few counts. The chain carries TRBV2 and TRBJ1-2; weak D call: TRBD1 (5 bases). Germline V gives CDR1 SNHLY, CDR2 FYNNEI. The CDR3 runs 15 residues. V was shortened by 6 bases and J by 5 bases, with 19 bases between the two germline ends. As DNA, the CDR3 is TGTGCCAGCAGATCGGAGCGCGGGGACCCGTATGGCTACACCTTC. This sequence encodes CASRSERGDPYGYTF. Combining the CDR3 with reference TRBV2 and TRBJ1-2 gives the whole variable domain EPEVTQTPSHQVTQMGQEVILRCVPISNHLYFYWYRQILGQKVEFLVSFYNNEISEKSEIFDDQFSVERPDGSNFTLKIRSTKLEDSAMYFCASRSERGDPYGYTFGSGTRLTVV.

The genes are TRBV11-2 and TRBJ1-4; unclear D gene. Per the germline V gene, CDR1 is SGHAT and CDR2 is FQNNGV. The CDR3 loop spans 12 amino acids. V shed 2 bases and J shed 16 bases, with 14 bases lying between them. DNA of the CDR3: TGTGCCAGCAGCTTAAGTCGCAGCCCGGCGTTTTTT. Translated, it gives CASSLSRSPAFF.

The rearrangement links TRBV7-2 to TRBJ1-1, with 8 positions matching TRBD1. The CDR3 is made up of 14 amino acids. Per the germline V gene, CDR1 is SGHTA and CDR2 is FQGNSA. With V trimmed by 6 bases and J by 1 base, 4 bases remained unmatched. The chain's CDR3 is CASRSTGGNTEAFF. The DNA of the CDR3 is TGTGCCAGCAGGTCAACAGGGGGGAACACTGAAGCTTTCTTT.

The genes are TRBV18 and TRBJ1-1, with a tentative D call TRBD1 (6 bases). This CDR3 region has 14 residues. Germline V gene sequence: CDR1 KGHSH, CDR2 LQKENI. Trimming stripped 2 bases from V and 0 bases from J, with 7 bases between. Written as DNA, the CDR3 is TGTGCCAGCTCACCAAGGGGGATGAACACTGAAGCTTTCTTT. Protein product: CASSPRGMNTEAFF.

The genes are TRBV18 and TRBJ2-5, with D perhaps TRBD2 (5 bases). Germline CDR1 KGHSH, CDR2 LQKENI. The V gene lost 3 bases and the J gene lost 5 bases, with 13 bases spanning the gap. This CDR3 comprises 14 residues. CDR3 DNA: TGTGCCAGCTCACCCCTTGACGGCGGGGAGACCCAGTACTTC. This encodes CASSPLDGGETQYF.

The chain links TRBV28 to TRBJ2-2, with 8 bases matching TRBD1. The CDR3 contains 16 residues. Germline values: CDR1 MDHEN, CDR2 SYDVKM. Trimming cost V 6 bases and J 6 bases; bases outside gene matches: 12. In nucleotides, the CDR3 is TGTGCCAGCAGACGAATCAGGGGGCGCAAGGCCGGGGAGCTGTTTTTT. This encodes CASRRIRGRKAGELFF.

The chain combines TRBV29-1 with TRBJ2-3; D is possibly TRBD1 or TRBD2 (6 bases each). V gave up 4 bases and J gave up 1 base, with 18 bases separating them. CDR3 length equals 16 residues. CDR1 and CDR2 from the germline V gene are SQVTM and ANQGSEA. CDR3: CSVAGAGGLGTDTQYF. CDR3 bases: TGCAGCGTTGCTGGAGCTGGGGGGCTTGGCACAGATACGCAGTATTTT.

The chain joins TRBV4-3 to TRBJ2-5; D ambiguous. From germline, CDR1 is LGHNA and CDR2 YSLEER. The V end lost 0 bases, the J end lost 4 bases, and 6 bases lay between the germline ends. The CDR3 totals 13 residues. The CDR3 DNA reads TGCGCCAGCAGCCAAGAATTAGGAGAGACCCAGTACTTC. It yields the protein CASSQELGETQYF.

The count of this clone is one. This chain joins TRBV9 and TRBJ2-7; TRBD1 matches at 8 bases. Germline lookup yields CDR1 SGDLS and CDR2 YYNGEE. The CDR3 is made up of 15 amino acids. Germline trimming cut 4 bases from V and 3 bases from J; bases unmatched to any gene: 9. The CDR3 here is CASSKDPGQGYEQYF. In DNA form, the CDR3 reads TGTGCCAGCAGCAAAGACCCAGGACAGGGCTACGAGCAGTACTTC.

The chain links TRBV5-1 to TRBJ2-7, with TRBD1 matching over 8 bases. This CDR3 has 15 amino acids. V lost 0 bases to trimming and J lost 7 bases; unmatched junction nucleotides: 9. Germline lookup yields CDR1 SGHRS and CDR2 YFSETQ. The CDR3 DNA sequence: TGCGCCAGCAGCTTGGGGACAGGGAGAACGAGGGAGCAGTACTTC. Translation gives CASSLGTGRTREQYF.

Only one count was recorded for this clone. V usage is TRBV2 and J usage is TRBJ1-4; D call uncertain. The CDR3 spans 14 residues. Germline CDR1 reads SNHLY; CDR2 reads FYNNEI. Trimming left V 2 bases short and J 8 bases short, with 12 bases between. The CDR3 protein is CASSEQQPPEKLFF. The CDR3 region has the DNA TGTGCCAGCAGTGAACAACAGCCACCCGAAAAACTGTTTTTT.

The rearrangement uses TRBV7-8 and TRBJ2-1; 10 bases are a match to TRBD2. This CDR3 is built from 13 residues. Per the germline V gene, CDR1 is SGHVS and CDR2 is FQNEAQ. J was trimmed by 15 bases and V by 3 bases; bases with no gene match: 8. DNA of the CDR3: TGTGCCAGCAGCTTGAAGCGGGGGGGCCGAGTGTTCTTC. Protein sequence: CASSLKRGGRVFF.

This chain connects TRBV28 to TRBJ1-5; no reliable D call. The CDR3 runs 13 residues. The germline gives CDR1 MDHEN, CDR2 SYDVKM. The germline V and J ends were trimmed by 6 bases and 7 bases, with 13 bases remaining between them. The CDR3 DNA sequence: TGTGCCAGCAGCGAAACGGTGATACAGCCCCAGCATTTT. Encoded protein: CASSETVIQPQHF.

The V and J genes are TRBV7-2 and TRBJ2-5; no clear D gene. V lost 1 base and J lost 2, with 11 bases in between. CDR3 length: 15 amino acids. Germline CDR1 reads SGHTA; CDR2 reads FQGNSA. CDR3 sequence: CASSLGRLSQETQYF. The DNA for the CDR3 is TGTGCCAGCAGCTTAGGAAGGCTGAGTCAAGAGACCCAGTACTTC.

CDR3 nucleotide sequence: TGTGCCAGTAGTCCCCGTGAAGGGGGCATCAATCAGCCCCAGCATTTT. It specifies CASSPREGGINQPQHF. The gene calls are TRBV19 and TRBJ1-5; 7 bases line up with TRBD1. The germline V gene encodes CDR1 LNHDA and CDR2 SQIVND (reference sequence). This CDR3 has 16 residues. V shed 5 bases and J 3 bases; nucleotides not matched to a gene: 10.